The clone carrying this T cell receptor (beta chain) occurred many times. Germline lookup yields CDR1 SGHTA and CDR2 FQGNSA. The CDR3 contains 13 residues. Trimming cost V 1 base and J 5 bases, with 8 bases left between them. TCRdb re-analysed the RACE reads in MiXCR, keeping a single row per CDR3 protein. The sample lists around 300,000 distinct CDR3 sequences; 4.5% to 7% were seen once. This entry is derived from a study of human T cells and chemical hapten exposure. Time point of the sample: pre-sensitization, week 0. As to treatment: therapeutic diphenylcyclopropenone sensitization with weekly scalp DPC.

This specimen consisted of whole blood, obtained in connection with sensitization to the hapten diphenylcyclopropenone (DPC). This chain connects TRBV7-2 to TRBJ1-2; D unresolved. The clonotype comes from a woman between 18 and 29 years old with alopecia areata. Some clones in this sample may be carry-over from other donors' samples. The CDR3 DNA sequence: TGTGCCAGCAGCTTAGAACAGTGGTATGGCTACACCTTC. Amino acids: CASSLEQWYGYTF.